Below are 24 T cell receptor beta chains sequenced from a single sample in a study of CD8 T cells in Susac syndrome. The RNA, about 0.5 to 1 ug, was put through reverse transcription using random hexamers. TCRdb used MiXCR to reprocess the immunoSEQ multiplex PCR reads, holding one entry per CDR3 protein. This table has some 97,000 distinct CDR3 sequences, nearly 97% appearing once. Sequenced material: CD8+ T cells from PBMCs. The receptors derive from a human donor with Susac syndrome.

This chain links TRBV19 with TRBJ1-1, with unresolved D. The V end lost 5 bases, the J end lost 0 bases, and 10 bases lay between the germline ends. The CDR3 contains 14 residues. The germline CDR1 and CDR2 sequences are LNHDA and SQIVND (reference sequence). CDR3 amino acids: CASSSRLVNTEAFF. The CDR3 nucleotides are TGTGCCAGTAGTTCGCGACTGGTGAACACTGAAGCTTTCTTT.

The rearrangement joins TRBV28 to TRBJ2-7; a weak D match, TRBD1 (5 bases). CDR3 length: 14 amino acids. The germline V gene has CDR1 MDHEN and CDR2 SYDVKM. Trimming shortened V by 3 bases and J by 2 bases, and 11 bases separated the two germline ends. The CDR3 region has the DNA TGTGCCAGCAGTTTTAGGGTGGGGCCCTACGAGCAGTACTTC. Its protein is CASSFRVGPYEQYF.

The chain has TRBV28 and TRBJ2-3; 7 nucleotides match TRBD2. The ends lost 3 bases at V and 6 bases at J; junction bases unmatched: 12. Germline V gene sequence: CDR1 MDHEN, CDR2 SYDVKM. The CDR3 runs to 16 residues. The CDR3 loop reads CASSFTLAPESDTQYF. CDR3 DNA: TGTGCCAGCAGTTTTACACTAGCGCCGGAGTCGGATACGCAGTATTTT.

The chain has TRBV27 and TRBJ1-2; D call uncertain. This CDR3 is 15 amino acids long. Germline lookup yields CDR1 MNHEY and CDR2 SMNVEV (reference sequence). V gave up 6 bases and J gave up 3 bases, with 17 bases separating them. The CDR3 loop reads CASSQDRASYYGYTF. Written as DNA, the CDR3 is TGTGCCAGCAGCCAAGACCGGGCGTCATACTATGGCTACACCTTC.

The chain couples TRBV24-1 to TRBJ2-7; the D call may be TRBD1 or TRBD2 (5 bases each). The V gene's germline CDR1 is KGHDR and CDR2 SFDVKD. The CDR3 spans 13 residues. With 8 bases removed from V and 7 bases from J, the gap between germline ends came to 17 bases. Here the CDR3 DNA reads TGTGCCACCAATACGGGGCCCTACTGGGAGCAGTACTTC. Protein sequence: CATNTGPYWEQYF.

The rearrangement uses TRBV7-9 and TRBJ2-3; D not resolved. Germline loops: CDR1 SEHNR, CDR2 FQNEAQ (reference sequence). The CDR3 length is 13 residues. Trimming took 5 bases from V and 2 from J, leaving 8 bases between them. This CDR3 is CASSAPDTDTQYF. CDR3 nucleotide sequence: TGTGCCAGCAGCGCCCCGGACACAGATACGCAGTATTTT.

This chain joins TRBV9 and TRBJ2-5, with D perhaps matching TRBD1 (5 bases). The germline V gene encodes CDR1 SGDLS and CDR2 YYNGEE. The V end was cut by 0 bases, the J end by 7 bases, with 13 bases between. The CDR3 is 14 amino acids. CDR3 region: CASSVVDTTGTQYF. CDR3 nucleotides: TGTGCCAGCAGCGTAGTGGACACCACTGGGACCCAGTACTTC.

V is TRBV7-6 and J is TRBJ2-5; 12 nucleotides align to TRBD2. Germline V gene lookup returns CDR1 SGHVS and CDR2 FNYEAQ. The V gene end was trimmed by 5 bases and the J gene end by 7 bases; junction bases not matched to a gene: 11. The CDR3 is made up of 16 amino acids. The CDR3 loop reads CASSPGGGLAGWTQYF. CDR3 coding DNA: TGTGCCAGCAGCCCAGGGGGCGGACTAGCGGGGTGGACCCAGTACTTC.

This sequence joins TRBV15 and TRBJ2-3; D is unclear. This CDR3 has 16 residues. Trimming removed 1 base at V and 13 bases at J, with 24 bases between. In germline, CDR1 is LNHNV, CDR2 YYDKDF (reference sequence). In DNA, the CDR3 is TGTGCCACCAGCAGAGTGTACAGCCCTACTGTAGCCCCCGAGTATTTT. It translates to CATSRVYSPTVAPEYF.

V and J are TRBV20-1 and TRBJ2-2; no definite D call. Germline V gene data show CDR1 as DFQATT and CDR2 as SNEGSKA (reference sequence). This CDR3 is built from 13 residues. V lost 0 bases, J lost 3 bases, and 5 bases lay in between. CDR3 amino acids: CSARDGDTGELFF. CDR3 in DNA: TGCAGTGCTAGAGATGGGGACACCGGGGAGCTGTTTTTT.

This chain connects TRBV20-1 to TRBJ2-2, with TRBD2 as a possible D gene (6 bases). The V gene lost 0 bases and the J gene lost 0 bases, with 8 bases spanning the gap. CDR3 length: 15 amino acids. From germline, CDR1 is DFQATT and CDR2 SNEGSKA (reference sequence). DNA for the CDR3: TGCAGTGCTAGAGAAGGCGGGGCGAACACCGGGGAGCTGTTTTTT. This gives the protein CSAREGGANTGELFF.

The chain joins TRBV29-1 to TRBJ2-1, with a tentative D call TRBD1 (6 bases). This CDR3 contains 14 residues. CDR1 SQVTM and CDR2 ANQGSEA come from the germline V gene. Trimming took off 3 bases at V and 4 bases at J, with 13 bases between the two ends. CDR3 residues: CSVETDRTYNEQFF. CDR3 DNA sequence: TGCAGCGTTGAGACGGACAGAACTTACAATGAGCAGTTCTTC.

The V gene is TRBV7-9, the J gene TRBJ1-5, with unresolved D. Trimming shortened V by 4 bases and J by 5 bases, and 12 bases separated the two germline ends. Germline V gene sequence: CDR1 SEHNR, CDR2 FQNEAQ (reference sequence). CDR3 size: 14 residues. The CDR3 protein is CASSSLGGDQPQHF. The CDR3 nucleotides read TGTGCCAGCAGCTCGCTGGGCGGGGATCAGCCCCAGCATTTT. The entire variable domain, with the rest obtained from reference TRBV7-9 and TRBJ1-5, is as follows: DTGVSQNPRHKITKRGQNVTFRCDPISEHNRLYWYRQTLGQGPEFLTYFQNEAQLEKSRLLSDRFSAERPKGSFSTLEIQRTEQGDSAMYLCASSSLGGDQPQHFGDGTRLSIL.

The rearrangement links TRBV5-6 to TRBJ1-6; the D gene is possibly TRBD1 (5 bases). The CDR3 contains 15 residues. Per the germline V gene, CDR1 is SGHDT and CDR2 is YYEEEE. The V gene lost 0 bases and the J gene lost 5 bases, with 9 bases spanning the gap. The CDR3 sequence: CASSLAGRHNSPLHF. The CDR3, as DNA: TGTGCCAGCAGCTTGGCAGGGAGGCATAATTCACCCCTCCACTTT.

J is TRBJ2-7 and V is TRBV5-6; D unresolved. V shed 1 base and J shed 2 bases, with 4 bases lying between them. The CDR3 length is 12 residues. Germline V CDR1 and CDR2: SGHDT, YYEEEE. CDR3: CASSLNTYEQYF. CDR3 nucleotide sequence: TGTGCCAGCAGCTTGAACACCTACGAGCAGTACTTC.

The chain recombines TRBV29-1 with TRBJ2-1; D not resolved. V was shortened by 7 bases and J by 0 bases, with 4 bases between the two germline ends. The CDR3 contains 11 residues. The germline CDR1 and CDR2 sequences are SQVTM and ANQGSEA. DNA for the CDR3: TGCAGCGGGGGCTCCTACAATGAGCAGTTCTTC. Its translation: CSGGSYNEQFF.

The chain recombines TRBV7-9 with TRBJ2-1; D is unclear. The CDR3 loop spans 12 amino acids. Looked up from germline, CDR1 is SEHNR and CDR2 is FQNEAQ (reference sequence). Trimming cost V 3 bases and J 5 bases, with 5 bases left between them. DNA for the CDR3: TGTGCCAGCAGCTTGATTGACAATGAGCAGTTCTTC. Encoded protein: CASSLIDNEQFF.

The chain joins TRBV5-4 to TRBJ2-5; maybe TRBD1 (6 bases). Germline lookup yields CDR1 SGHNT and CDR2 YYREEE (reference sequence). The CDR3 is 14 amino acids. Trimming cost V 4 bases and J 4 bases, with 14 bases left between them. This CDR3 is CASSDQTGRETQYF. The CDR3 nucleotides are TGTGCCAGCAGCGACCAAACAGGGAGAGAGACCCAGTACTTC.

J is TRBJ2-1 and V is TRBV29-1; 11 bases map to TRBD2. The CDR3 covers 14 residues. The germline CDR1 and CDR2 sequences are SQVTM and ANQGSEA. V lost 4 bases to trimming and J lost 8 bases; unmatched junction nucleotides: 7. The CDR3 DNA reads as TGCAGCGTTGGGGTAGCGGGAGGGATTTATGAGCAGTTCTTC. It is translated as CSVGVAGGIYEQFF.

The chain recombines TRBV20-1 with TRBJ1-1; TRBD1 is a possible D gene (6 bases). Germline assignment: CDR1 DFQATT and CDR2 SNEGSKA (reference sequence). CDR3 length: 14 amino acids. Trimming shortened V by 4 bases and J by 5 bases, and 17 bases separated the two germline ends. The CDR3 sequence is CSAIDNGGTTEAFF. The CDR3 DNA follows: TGCAGTGCTATCGATAATGGGGGGACAACTGAAGCTTTCTTT.

The rearrangement uses TRBV27 and TRBJ1-1; unclear D gene. Germline assignment: CDR1 MNHEY and CDR2 SMNVEV (reference sequence). CDR3 size: 13 residues. V was clipped by 6 bases and J by 6 bases, with 14 bases between them. The CDR3 loop reads CASRPLGQAEAFF. The CDR3 region has the DNA TGTGCCAGCAGACCACTGGGTCAGGCTGAAGCTTTCTTT.

The chain couples TRBV15 to TRBJ1-2; no firm D call. The V end lost 6 bases, the J end lost 8 bases, and 13 bases lay between the germline ends. This CDR3 has 12 residues. The V gene's germline CDR1 is LNHNV and CDR2 YYDKDF (reference sequence). Here the CDR3 reads CATRDPPEGYTF. Written as DNA, the CDR3 is TGTGCCACCAGGGACCCCCCGGAGGGCTACACCTTC.

The chain couples TRBV27 to TRBJ2-4; unclear D gene. Germline V lookup: CDR1 MNHEY, CDR2 SMNVEV (reference sequence). The CDR3 loop spans 13 amino acids. The germline V and J ends were trimmed by 8 bases and 0 bases, with 8 bases remaining between them. The CDR3: CASSSLAKNIQYF. CDR3 in DNA: TGTGCCAGCTCCTCGTTAGCCAAAAACATTCAGTACTTC.

This chain uses TRBV9 with TRBJ1-2; unclear D gene. The CDR3 extends over 13 amino acids. Germline V gene data show CDR1 as SGDLS and CDR2 as YYNGEE. V lost 0 bases and J lost 3, with 6 bases in between. DNA for the CDR3: TGTGCCAGCAGCGTAGAATCCGACTATGGCTACACCTTC. Its translation: CASSVESDYGYTF.